The next 27 T cell receptor beta chains were all read from a single sample in a study of regulatory T cells in long-lasting Graves disease. Through Arm-PCR of CDR3 regions and iRepertoire HTBI primers, TCR beta libraries were built. TCRdb recomputed calls from the multiplex PCR reads with MiXCR, one row per CDR3 protein. In the table there are some 340,000 distinct CDR3 sequences, 20% to 25% of which are singletons. As to time point: persistent/refractory GD, antithyroid drugs over 5 years with positive TRAb. The TCR library was made from RNA extracted from PBMCs. Sequencing was performed on peripheral blood mononuclear cells (PBMCs), taken when the disease was refractory, from a patient treated with antithyroid drugs. The receptor source for this set is a woman in her forties with Graves disease.

This clonotype appeared many times. The chain joins TRBV10-3 to TRBJ1-2; no firm D call. Germline V lookup: CDR1 ENHRY, CDR2 SYGVKD. With 0 bases removed from V and 0 bases from J, the gap between germline ends came to 11 bases. The CDR3 covers 16 residues. Written as DNA, the CDR3 is TGTGCCATCAGTGAGTCTAAGAGTACAACTAACTATGGCTACACCTTC. It encodes CAISESKSTTNYGYTF.

The table lists this clonotype with a few counts. The chain carries TRBV18 and TRBJ2-7, with no clear D. The CDR3 sequence is 12 residues long. The V end lost 2 bases, the J end lost 9 bases, and 11 bases lay between the germline ends. Germline V gives CDR1 KGHSH, CDR2 LQKENI. CDR3: CASSPEGFGQYF. The CDR3 DNA reads as TGTGCCAGCTCACCAGAAGGGTTCGGGCAGTACTTC.

This sequence joins TRBV28 and TRBJ2-3; TRBD2 agrees at 10 bases. The CDR3 runs to 15 residues. The V gene end was trimmed by 7 bases and the J gene end by 4 bases; junction bases not matched to a gene: 8. Per germline, CDR1 MDHEN and CDR2 SYDVKM. The CDR3 loop is CASKFLAGVADTQYF. DNA for the CDR3: TGTGCCAGCAAATTCCTAGCGGGAGTTGCAGATACGCAGTATTTT.

The rearrangement links TRBV18 to TRBJ1-4; possibly TRBD1 for D (5 bases). The CDR3 is 16 residues long. Trimming took off 2 bases at V and 8 bases at J, with 18 bases between the two ends. The V gene's germline CDR1 is KGHSH and CDR2 LQKENI. CDR3 region: CASSPAPIGADEKLFF. In DNA form, the CDR3 reads TGTGCCAGCTCACCAGCACCGATCGGGGCTGACGAAAAACTGTTTTTT.

The chain recombines TRBV3-1 with TRBJ2-1; TRBD2 matches 8 bases. V shed 5 bases, J shed 8 bases, and the junction held 11 bases outside the gene matches. CDR3 length: 15 amino acids. Germline values: CDR1 LGHDT, CDR2 YNNKEL (reference sequence). The CDR3 region has the DNA TGTGCCAGCAGCGCTCCGGGACTAGGCATCGATGAGCAGTTCTTC. Protein sequence: CASSAPGLGIDEQFF.

This clonotype was seen more than once but under ten times. V is TRBV2 and J is TRBJ1-1; tentatively, D is TRBD1 (6 bases). The V end lost 6 bases, the J end lost 1 base, and 15 bases lay between the germline ends. Looked up from germline, CDR1 is SNHLY and CDR2 is FYNNEI. The length of the CDR3 is 15 residues. This CDR3 is CASSQPGQKNTEAFF. The CDR3, as DNA: TGTGCCAGCAGCCAACCGGGACAAAAGAACACTGAAGCTTTCTTT.

On this clonotype: This is likely an artifact of a read error, given a far larger clone one base away. The chain couples TRBV6-5 to TRBJ1-2, with a weak D call TRBD1 (6 bases). Per germline, CDR1 MNHEY and CDR2 SVGAGI. The CDR3 spans 15 residues. The CDR3: CTSSSPGQANYGYTF. DNA of the CDR3: TGTACCAGCAGTTCCCCGGGACAAGCTAACTATGGCTACACCTTC.

The chain links TRBV6-1 to TRBJ2-7; 14 nucleotides agree with TRBD2. After removal of 6 bases from V and 7 bases from J, the junction contained 5 bases not matched to a gene. The CDR3 loop spans 14 amino acids. Germline V CDR1 and CDR2: MNHNS, SASEGT. As DNA, the CDR3 is TGTGCCAGCAGGCGACTAGCGGGAGGGTGGGAGCAGTACTTC. Its protein product is CASRRLAGGWEQYF.

This clonotype has at least ten counts. The gene calls are TRBV29-1 and TRBJ1-2; no clear D. Trimming stripped 3 bases from V and 0 bases from J, with 8 bases between. The CDR3 length is 13 residues. Germline assignment: CDR1 SQVTM and CDR2 ANQGSEA. As DNA, the CDR3 is TGCAGCGTTGACCCTAGAACTAACTATGGCTACACCTTC. It codes for CSVDPRTNYGYTF.

This clonotype was counted a single time. Since a much larger clone is just one base distant, this may be a read error. Because it lacks the conserved phenylalanine or tryptophan at the end, this CDR3 is likely a read error. No DNA is shown, since the ends of the CDR3 on it are uncertain; the CDR3 is the one TCRdb lists. The chain has TRBV11-2 and TRBJ2-7; the table's D call of TRBD1 was not tested on the DNA. The CDR3 is 13 residues long, ends included. Germline V CDR1 and CDR2: SGHAT, FQNNGV. CDR3 region: CASLGGAGDRLYL.

This clonotype was observed a few times. The chain combines TRBV11-2 with TRBJ2-5; D perhaps matches TRBD1 (7 bases). The CDR3 consists of 14 residues. The germline gives CDR1 SGHAT, CDR2 FQNNGV. V was cut by 6 bases and J by 4 bases, with 15 bases left in between. CDR3 region: CASSVGQGGETQYF. The CDR3 region has the DNA TGTGCCAGCAGTGTGGGTCAGGGGGGAGAGACCCAGTACTTC. Using reference TRBV11-2 and TRBJ2-5 for the parts outside the CDR3, the full variable domain is EAGVAQSPRYKIIEKRQSVAFWCNPISGHATLYWYQQILGQGPKLLIQFQNNGVVDDSQLPKDRFSAERLKGVDSTLKIQPAKLEDSAVYLCASSVGQGGETQYFGPGTRLLVL.

This clonotype was detected many times. The chain joins TRBV29-1 to TRBJ1-4; D uncertain. The CDR3 spans 13 residues. With 1 base removed from V and 5 bases from J, the gap between germline ends came to 8 bases. CDR1 and CDR2 from the germline V gene are SQVTM and ANQGSEA. CDR3 sequence: CSVEGGKNEKLFF. CDR3 sequence (DNA): TGCAGCGTTGAAGGCGGGAAAAATGAAAAACTGTTTTTT. The entire variable domain, with the rest obtained from reference TRBV29-1 and TRBJ1-4, is as follows: SAVISQKPSRDICQRGTSLTIQCQVDSQVTMMFWYRQQPGQSLTLIATANQGSEATYESGFVIDKFPISRPNLTFSTLTVSNMSPEDSSIYLCSVEGGKNEKLFFGSGTQLSVL.

This clonotype was detected a few times. The rearrangement uses TRBV6-2 or TRBV6-3 and TRBJ1-1; TRBD1 matches 8 bases. CDR3 length: 14 residues. Germline V gene sequence: CDR1 MNHEY, CDR2 SVGEGT. V gave up 3 bases and J gave up 7 bases; unmatched junction bases: 7. CDR3 region: CASSYSRGLGEAFF. The CDR3 region has the DNA TGTGCCAGCAGTTATTCCAGGGGGCTCGGTGAAGCTTTCTTT.

In this sample, this clonotype turned up many times. The J gene is TRBJ2-2, the V gene TRBV28; 10 bases are a match to TRBD2. This CDR3 contains 17 residues. Trimming removed 2 bases from V and 3 bases from J; junction bases left unmatched: 6. Germline loops: CDR1 MDHEN, CDR2 SYDVKM. The CDR3 protein is CASSLSRTSGDTGELFF. Here the CDR3 DNA reads TGTGCCAGCAGTTTAAGCCGTACTAGCGGGGACACCGGGGAGCTGTTTTTT.

This clonotype came up many times. The genes are TRBV6-1 and TRBJ2-4; possibly TRBD2 for D (6 bases). This CDR3 has 14 amino acids. V lost 3 bases, J lost 10 bases, and 16 bases lay in between. CDR1 MNHNS and CDR2 SASEGT come from the germline V gene. In DNA form, the CDR3 reads TGTGCCAGCAGTGACGGACTAATAAGTAGTATTCAGTACTTC. This sequence encodes CASSDGLISSIQYF.

This clonotype was seen repeatedly, ten times or more. This rearrangement joins TRBV6-1 to TRBJ1-1; 7 bases agree with TRBD1. Germline loops: CDR1 MNHNS, CDR2 SASEGT. The junction had 4 bases not matched to a gene; V was cut back by 6 bases and J by 3 bases. The CDR3 spans 13 residues. CDR3 DNA: TGTGCCAGCAGGGACAGGTCAGACACTGAAGCTTTCTTT. Translated, it gives CASRDRSDTEAFF.

This clonotype was detected only a few times. This chain joins TRBV19 and TRBJ1-1; D is perhaps TRBD1 (5 bases). CDR1 and CDR2 (germline): LNHDA, SQIVND (reference sequence). Deletions cut 8 bases from V and 8 bases from J, with 24 bases between. The CDR3 loop spans 15 amino acids. CDR3 sequence reads: CASGRKGLGTPEAFF. The CDR3 DNA reads TGTGCCAGTGGACGAAAAGGGTTGGGGACTCCCGAAGCTTTCTTT.

This clonotype came up many times. V usage is TRBV7-8 and J usage is TRBJ2-7; 10 bases are shared with TRBD1. With 4 bases clipped from V and 0 bases from J, the junction kept 3 bases outside the gene matches. CDR3 length: 15 residues. Per the germline V gene, CDR1 is SGHVS and CDR2 is FQNEAQ. In nucleotides, the CDR3 is TGTGCCAGCAGCTCGGGACAGGGGAGCTCCTACGAGCAGTACTTC. This codes for CASSSGQGSSYEQYF.

The chain recombines TRBV5-1 with TRBJ2-5; 8 nucleotides agree with TRBD1. Germline V lookup: CDR1 SGHRS, CDR2 YFSETQ. The CDR3 covers 14 residues. The V gene end was trimmed by 2 bases and the J gene end by 5 bases; junction bases not matched to a gene: 5. For the CDR3, the DNA is TGCGCCAGCAGCTTTCAGGGGGCGGAGGAGACCCAGTACTTC. Translated, it gives CASSFQGAEETQYF.

This clonotype has a handful of counts. The chain is built from TRBV28 and TRBJ1-5, with D tentatively TRBD1 (6 bases). With 5 bases removed from V and 2 bases from J, the gap between germline ends came to 10 bases. Germline V gene data show CDR1 as MDHEN and CDR2 as SYDVKM. This CDR3 is built from 14 residues. The CDR3 sequence: CASSTGGRNQPQHF. The CDR3 nucleotides are TGTGCCAGCAGTACTGGGGGCCGCAATCAGCCCCAGCATTTT.

This clonotype was observed a handful of times. The V gene is TRBV29-1, the J gene TRBJ1-1; D possibly corresponds to TRBD1 (6 bases). Per the germline V gene, CDR1 is SQVTM and CDR2 is ANQGSEA. The ends were cut back, 5 bases at V and 1 base at J, with 14 bases in the middle. This CDR3 contains 14 residues. CDR3 sequence reads: CSVCRGAKNTEAFF. CDR3 DNA sequence: TGCAGCGTTTGCCGGGGGGCCAAGAACACTGAAGCTTTCTTT.

This clonotype occurred many times. V usage is TRBV24-1 and J usage is TRBJ1-5, with TRBD1 identical over 9 bases. The V and J ends lost 5 bases and 2 bases, in that order; junction bases with no gene match: 0. The CDR3 is 14 amino acids. Germline assignment: CDR1 KGHDR and CDR2 SFDVKD. The CDR3 protein is CATSGQGGNQPQHF. CDR3 bases: TGTGCCACCAGTGGACAGGGGGGCAATCAGCCCCAGCATTTT.

As DNA, the CDR3 is TGTGCCAGCAGTGAATCCCCTCAAGGGTTTAATGAAAAACTGTTTTTT. Translated, it gives CASSESPQGFNEKLFF. The gene calls are TRBV25-1 and TRBJ1-4; D is uncertain. The CDR3 totals 16 residues. With 1 base removed from V and 4 bases from J, the gap between germline ends came to 13 bases. CDR1 and CDR2 (germline): MGHDK, SYGVNS.

The rearrangement links TRBV20-1 to TRBJ1-6; D perhaps matches TRBD1 (6 bases). CDR1 and CDR2 from the germline V gene are DFQATT and SNEGSKA (reference sequence). The V gene lost 5 bases and the J gene lost 0 bases, with 17 bases spanning the gap. This CDR3 has 17 amino acids. The CDR3, as DNA: TGCAGTGCTCCCCGGGGGGGCGAAAGCTCCTATAATTCACCCCTCCACTTT. This codes for CSAPRGGESSYNSPLHF.

V usage is TRBV19 and J usage is TRBJ1-6, with 7 bases identical to TRBD1. Germline lookup yields CDR1 LNHDA and CDR2 SQIVND (reference sequence). The CDR3 is 14 amino acids. After removal of 5 bases from V and 9 bases from J, the junction contained 7 bases not matched to a gene. The CDR3 is CASSSETGSSPLHF. The CDR3 bases are TGTGCCAGTAGTTCCGAGACAGGGAGTTCACCCCTCCACTTT.

In regard to this clonotype: A read error may produce the germline difference seen at one junction end. This chain connects TRBV27 to TRBJ2-1, with TRBD2 matching 11 bases. The germline V gene encodes CDR1 MNHEY and CDR2 SMNVEV (reference sequence). The CDR3 has 19 residues. The CDR3 here is CASSLLTSGMRHSYNEQLF. The CDR3 nucleotides are TGTGCCAGCAGTCTCCTGACTAGCGGGATGCGACACTCCTACAATGAGCAGCTCTTC.

This clonotype was counted only a few times. The chain combines TRBV29-1 with TRBJ2-2, with D perhaps matching TRBD2 (6 bases). The CDR3 consists of 13 residues. V lost 6 bases and J 8 bases, leaving 16 bases between the germline ends. Germline V CDR1 and CDR2: SQVTM, ANQGSEA. The CDR3 loop is CSVQQDYRGELFF. The CDR3 DNA reads as TGCAGCGTGCAACAGGACTATCGAGGGGAGCTGTTTTTT.